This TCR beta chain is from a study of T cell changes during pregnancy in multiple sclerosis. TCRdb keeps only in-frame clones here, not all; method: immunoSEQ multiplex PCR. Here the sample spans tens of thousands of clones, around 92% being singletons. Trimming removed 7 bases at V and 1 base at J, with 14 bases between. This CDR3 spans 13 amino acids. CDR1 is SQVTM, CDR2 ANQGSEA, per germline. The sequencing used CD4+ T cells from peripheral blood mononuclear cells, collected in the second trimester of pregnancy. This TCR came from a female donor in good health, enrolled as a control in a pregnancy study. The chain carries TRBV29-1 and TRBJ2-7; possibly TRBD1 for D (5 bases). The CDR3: CSGSLGASYEQYF. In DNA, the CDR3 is TGCAGCGGATCCCTAGGGGCATCCTACGAGCAGTACTTC.